A selection of T cell receptor beta chains follows, all from one sample in a study of T cell repertoires in cytomegalovirus infection. One entry per CDR3 protein results from TCRdb running MiXCR on the reads. The table includes 250,000 to 350,000 distinct CDR3 sequences, roughly 26% detected once. The specimen was PBMCs. The receptors stem from a human donor in good health (CMV status not recorded). Some clones in this sample may be carry-over from other donors' samples. CDR3s include the opening cysteine and the closing phenylalanine or tryptophan. D genes are given only for firm matches. Expanded clones get a size class; other rows say once, few or many, or leave the size out.

clone size,J gene,V gene,D gene,CDR3 protein,CDR3 DNA
-,TRBJ2-7,TRBV28,TRBD1,CATRDSSTYEQYF,TGTGCCACCCGGGACAGTTCCACCTACGAGCAGTACTTC
many,TRBJ1-1,TRBV7-2,TRBD1,CASRPRTGGRNTEAFF,TGTGCCAGCAGGCCCCGGACAGGGGGACGGAACACTGAAGCTTTCTTT
-,TRBJ1-2,TRBV20-1,TRBD1,CSANTGTDYGYTF,TGCAGTGCTAACACCGGGACAGACTATGGCTACACCTTC
-,TRBJ2-7,TRBV20-1,-,CSASAAGSLTPSYEQYF,TGCAGTGCTAGTGCGGCGGGCTCGCTCACCCCCTCCTACGAGCAGTACTTC
many,TRBJ2-1,TRBV7-2,-,CASSMGDEQFF,TGTGCCAGCAGTATGGGCGATGAGCAGTTCTTC
few,TRBJ1-4,TRBV11-2,-,CASSLAENEKLFF,TGTGCCAGCAGCTTGGCTGAGAATGAAAAACTGTTTTTT
few,TRBJ1-1,TRBV28,-,CATRRNTEAFF,TGTGCCACCAGGAGGAACACTGAAGCTTTCTTT
-,TRBJ2-7,TRBV6-2/TRBV6-3,TRBD2,CASSPGGIHYEQYF,TGTGCCAGCAGCCCGGGAGGGATTCACTACGAGCAGTACTTC
many,TRBJ2-5,TRBV7-2,-,CASSLLGGLDQETQYF,TGTGCCAGCAGCTTACTTGGGGGCCTTGATCAAGAGACCCAGTACTTC
few,TRBJ1-2,TRBV12-3/TRBV12-4,-,CASSPGLHYGYTF,TGTGCCAGCAGTCCGGGGCTTCACTATGGCTACACCTTC
-,TRBJ2-1,TRBV6-1,TRBD2,CASSERSGGAYNEQFF,TGTGCCAGCAGTGAAAGGAGCGGGGGGGCCTACAATGAGCAGTTCTTC
once,TRBJ1-5,TRBV29-1,-,CSVDFGPNQPQHF,TGCAGCGTTGACTTCGGACCGAATCAGCCCCAGCATTTT
-,TRBJ2-7,TRBV6-6,-,CATREGSIYEQYF,TGTGCCACCCGGGAAGGCAGCATCTACGAGCAGTACTTC
-,TRBJ1-2,TRBV7-9,TRBD1,CASSLIQGVYGYTF,TGTGCCAGCAGCTTAATACAGGGGGTCTATGGCTACACCTTC
-,TRBJ2-7,TRBV20-1,TRBD2,CSAMTSGVNYEQYF,TGCAGTGCGATGACTAGCGGGGTAAACTACGAGCAGTACTTC
many,TRBJ2-7,TRBV6-5,-,CASSRGLDYEQYF,TGTGCCAGCAGTCGCGGACTGGACTACGAGCAGTACTTC
-,TRBJ2-4,TRBV7-2,-,CASSPSRGQGIQYF,TGTGCCAGCAGCCCTAGTCGAGGTCAAGGCATTCAGTACTTC
few,TRBJ1-1,TRBV5-4,-,CASSLEVGLSTEAFF,TGTGCCAGCAGCTTGGAGGTCGGACTGTCCACTGAAGCTTTCTTT
-,TRBJ2-1,TRBV19,TRBD2,CASSMYSLAGGSGNEQFF,TGTGCCAGTAGTATGTACTCGCTAGCGGGGGGTTCGGGGAATGAGCAGTTCTTC
few,TRBJ2-1,TRBV28,-,CASPPPGAISSYNEQFF,TGTGCCAGCCCACCCCCGGGGGCTATTAGCTCCTACAATGAGCAGTTCTTC